Listed below are T cell receptor beta chains from one sample, sequenced in a study of blood T cell repertoires in COVID-19. The data were produced by immunoSEQ multiplex PCR, yet TCRdb's version contains in-frame clones alone and is incomplete. The table includes roughly 300,000 clones, approximately 90% detected once. Sequencing was performed on PBMCs or T cells enriched from blood (not recorded which). Every receptor here comes from a man aged 30-40 years who had recovered from COVID-19. The conserved cysteine and the conserved F or W are not part of the CDR3 here.

CDR3 protein: ASSLAGGSNQPQH; V gene: TRBV7-9
CDR3 protein: ASSPLPPLEQY; V gene: TRBV12-3/TRBV12-4
CDR3 protein: ATSGREAHYGYT; V gene: TRBV15
CDR3 protein: ASSPTVGLYEQY; V gene: TRBV5-1
CDR3 protein: ACGLAGGTDTQY; V gene: TRBV4-2
CDR3 protein: ASSQGIRGYT; V gene: TRBV12-3/TRBV12-4
CDR3 protein: ASSPGTGTSYGYT; V gene: TRBV27
CDR3 protein: ASSQVGDRAYEQY; V gene: TRBV4-1
CDR3 protein: ASSLSVLGGASDTQY; V gene: TRBV5-4
CDR3 protein: ASSSRHRPDQPQH; V gene: TRBV7-2
CDR3 protein: ASSYGTSGNNEQF; V gene: TRBV7-2
CDR3 protein: ASSLLAGSPDTQY; V gene: TRBV27
CDR3 protein: ASIKGLPGGGGELF; V gene: TRBV23-1
CDR3 protein: ASMRLASETQY; V gene: TRBV3-1/TRBV3-2
CDR3 protein: ASSSEPGLAAEQY; V gene: TRBV5-1
CDR3 protein: ATSGAVAGPNTGELF; V gene: TRBV24-1
CDR3 protein: ASSPRQLVSYEQY; V gene: TRBV18
CDR3 protein: ASSYLQGGKRDYEQY; V gene: TRBV6-2/TRBV6-3
CDR3 protein: ASSLGLAGVEQF; V gene: TRBV7-2
CDR3 protein: ASSLEGARGETQY; V gene: TRBV5-1
CDR3 protein: ASSYHGPSNYGYT; V gene: TRBV6-5
CDR3 protein: ASSLGPRYGYT; V gene: TRBV7-9
CDR3 protein: ASNPGPSYEQY; V gene: TRBV7-9
CDR3 protein: ASSPPTGGGGSYEQY; V gene: TRBV18
CDR3 protein: ASSGLGTDTQY; V gene: TRBV27
CDR3 protein: ASSPSLAGGTNEQF; V gene: TRBV7-8
CDR3 protein: ASSQDGSGAYYGYT; V gene: TRBV4-1
CDR3 protein: ASSQQGKGSETQY; V gene: TRBV28
CDR3 protein: ATSPGGANVLT; V gene: TRBV5-1
CDR3 protein: ASSESQGTRIGAEAF; V gene: TRBV25-1
CDR3 protein: ASSPSFGAYEQY; V gene: TRBV23-1
CDR3 protein: ASRPLGDEQF; V gene: TRBV12-3/TRBV12-4
CDR3 protein: ASSLVGRAGEQF; V gene: TRBV5-8
CDR3 protein: ASSLPRGETQY; V gene: TRBV5-6
CDR3 protein: ASSHDRGQNQPQH; V gene: TRBV28
CDR3 protein: ASSSSGQGTDTQY; V gene: TRBV5-1
CDR3 protein: ASSTMAGQLQPQH; V gene: TRBV18
CDR3 protein: ATSDGRYSNQPQH; V gene: TRBV24-1
CDR3 protein: ASSSSSGRGGETQY; V gene: TRBV5-4
CDR3 protein: ASKGGSSGRTYEQY; V gene: TRBV25-1
CDR3 protein: ASSLPGQGYEQY; V gene: TRBV7-9
CDR3 protein: ASEGNTEAF; V gene: TRBV3-1/TRBV3-2
CDR3 protein: ASILTGNPGETQY; V gene: TRBV6-5
CDR3 protein: ASSPGTGGRGNQPQH; V gene: TRBV18
CDR3 protein: ASSEASRNSPLH; V gene: TRBV6-1